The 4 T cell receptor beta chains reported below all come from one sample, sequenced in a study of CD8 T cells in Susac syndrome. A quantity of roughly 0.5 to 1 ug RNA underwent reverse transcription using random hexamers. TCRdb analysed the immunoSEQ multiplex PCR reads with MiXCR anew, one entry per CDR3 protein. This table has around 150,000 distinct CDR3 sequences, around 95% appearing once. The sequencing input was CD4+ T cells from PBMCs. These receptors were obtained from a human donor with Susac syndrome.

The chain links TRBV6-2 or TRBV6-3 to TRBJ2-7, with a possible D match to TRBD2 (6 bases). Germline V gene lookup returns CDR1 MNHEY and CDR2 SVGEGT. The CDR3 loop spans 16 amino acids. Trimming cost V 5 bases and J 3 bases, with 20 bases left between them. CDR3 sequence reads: CASSQTLGEVNYEQYF. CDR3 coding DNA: TGTGCCAGCAGTCAAACCCTTGGGGAGGTGAACTACGAGCAGTACTTC.

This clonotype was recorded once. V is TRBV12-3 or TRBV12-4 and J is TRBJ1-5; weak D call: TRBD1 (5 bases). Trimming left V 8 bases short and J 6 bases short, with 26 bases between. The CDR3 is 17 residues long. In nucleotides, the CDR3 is TGTGCCAGCGACAACAGCGGGGGAAAAGTAAGGGGTCAGCCCCAGCATTTT. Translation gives CASDNSGGKVRGQPQHF.

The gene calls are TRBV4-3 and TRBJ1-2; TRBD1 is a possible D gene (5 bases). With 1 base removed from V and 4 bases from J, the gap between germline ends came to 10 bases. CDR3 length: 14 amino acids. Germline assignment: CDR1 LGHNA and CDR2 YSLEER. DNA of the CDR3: TGCGCCAGCAGCCAAGGAGAGGGGACCTATGGCTACACCTTC. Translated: CASSQGEGTYGYTF.

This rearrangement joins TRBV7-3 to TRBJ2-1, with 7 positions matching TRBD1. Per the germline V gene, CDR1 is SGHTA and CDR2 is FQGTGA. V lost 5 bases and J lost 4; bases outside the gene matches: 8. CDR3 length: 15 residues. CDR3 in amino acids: CASSPSRDSYNEQFF. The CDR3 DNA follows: TGTGCCAGCAGCCCCTCCCGGGACAGTTACAATGAGCAGTTCTTC. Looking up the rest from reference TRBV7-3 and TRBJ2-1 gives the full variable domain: GAGVSQTPSNKVTEKGKYVELRCDPISGHTALYWYRQSLGQGPEFLIYFQGTGAADDSGLPNDRFFAVRPEGSVSTLKIQRTERGDSAVYLCASSPSRDSYNEQFFGPGTRLTVL.